These 4 T cell receptor beta chains originate from one sample sequenced in a study of shared clonotypes between healthy human individuals. Assay: immunoSEQ multiplex PCR; the TCRdb copy retains only in-frame clones and omits some. The sample yields roughly 660,000 clones, 90% seen once. Sequencing input: memory CD8+ T cells from PBMCs. Described subset: CD45RO+ cells pooled with CCR7-negative TemRA cells. The receptors were sampled from a man aged 18 to 29 in good health. Some clones in this sample may be carry-over from other donors' samples.

This clone was found a few times. This chain connects TRBV6-5 to TRBJ1-1, with TRBD1 as a possible D gene (5 bases). V shed 0 bases and J shed 4 bases, with 9 bases lying between them. The CDR3 totals 14 residues. Germline loops: CDR1 MNHEY, CDR2 SVGAGI. The CDR3 nucleotides read TGTGCCAGCAGTTACTCGGAGGGGAGCACTGAAGCTTTCTTT. This sequence encodes CASSYSEGSTEAFF.

This clone is large (0.1 to 1%) by share. This rearrangement joins TRBV4-1 to TRBJ1-1, with D possibly matching TRBD1 (5 bases). V lost 0 bases to trimming and J lost 1 base, with 12 bases between them. Germline-derived CDR1 and CDR2 are MGHRA and YSYEKL. This CDR3 comprises 16 residues. CDR3 nucleotide sequence: TGCGCCAGCAGCCAAGACAGGGCCCGAGCGAACACTGAAGCTTTCTTT. Translating gives CASSQDRARANTEAFF.

V gene TRBV28 combines with J gene TRBJ2-2; maybe TRBD1 (5 bases). This CDR3 contains 14 residues. The germline V gene has CDR1 MDHEN and CDR2 SYDVKM. V dropped 2 bases and J dropped 1 base, with 5 bases sitting between them. The CDR3 coding sequence is TGTGCCAGCAGTTTAGGACAGAACACCGGGGAGCTGTTTTTT. Translation: CASSLGQNTGELFF.

The chain employs TRBV28 and TRBJ1-4; D is undetermined. CDR1 MDHEN and CDR2 SYDVKM come from the germline V gene. This CDR3 has 15 amino acids. V lost 6 bases and J 0 bases, leaving 11 bases between the germline ends. The CDR3 is CASRRTATTNEKLFF. The CDR3 DNA reads as TGTGCCAGCAGGAGGACGGCTACAACTAATGAAAAACTGTTTTTT. Together with reference TRBV28 and TRBJ1-4, the CDR3 gives the full variable domain: DVKVTQSSRYLVKRTGEKVFLECVQDMDHENMFWYRQDPGLGLRLIYFSYDVKMKEKGDIPEGYSVSREKKERFSLILESASTNQTSMYLCASRRTATTNEKLFFGSGTQLSVL.